A selection of T cell receptor beta chains follows, all from one sample in a study of T cell responses to AZD1222 COVID-19 vaccine. Generated by immunoSEQ multiplex PCR, the TCRdb table keeps only in-frame clones and is missing some. The repertoire includes some 160,000 clones, around 94% of them detected once, and over 0.8% sits in the top ten. Sequences were derived from peripheral blood, sampled on day 0 of AZD1222 vaccination. The receptors shown here come from an adult in good health. The CDR3 runs from the conserved cysteine through the conserved F or W. D genes are given only for firm matches. Not all rows give a size; the values are once, few, many and, for expanded clones, a class.

V gene	clone size	J gene	D gene	CDR3 protein	CDR3 DNA
TRBV7-8	-	TRBJ1-2	TRBD1	CASSHPGQGLRYTF	TGTGCCAGCAGCCACCCGGGACAGGGTTTGCGCTACACCTTC
TRBV18	-	TRBJ1-5	-	CASSPPIGVGNQPQHF	TGTGCCAGCTCACCACCGATTGGGGTTGGCAATCAGCCCCAGCATTTT
TRBV30	-	TRBJ1-5	-	CAWSRGGLRDQPQHF	TGTGCCTGGAGCCGGGGCGGCCTGAGAGATCAGCCCCAGCATTTT
TRBV7-9	-	TRBJ1-5	TRBD1	CASSLGTGNQPQHF	TGTGCCAGCAGTTTAGGGACAGGGAATCAGCCCCAGCATTTT
TRBV28	once	TRBJ1-1	TRBD1	CASSKDREGVNTEAFF	TGTGCCAGCAGTAAGGACAGGGAGGGGGTGAACACTGAAGCTTTCTTT
TRBV29-1	-	TRBJ2-3	TRBD2	CSAAGLAGGQTDTQYF	TGCAGCGCCGCGGGACTAGCGGGGGGGCAAACAGATACGCAGTATTTT
TRBV6-5	-	TRBJ2-5	-	CASRVSSETQYF	TGTGCCAGCAGGGTCAGCTCAGAGACCCAGTACTTC
TRBV7-9	-	TRBJ1-5	-	CASSPSGFSHQPQHF	TGTGCCAGCAGCCCAAGTGGGTTCAGCCATCAGCCCCAGCATTTT
TRBV6-1	-	TRBJ1-5	TRBD1	CASSEGQGYSNQPQHF	TGTGCCAGCAGTGAAGGACAGGGTTATAGCAATCAGCCCCAGCATTTT
TRBV5-4	-	TRBJ1-2	TRBD1	CASSFDTGGGGYTF	TGTGCCAGCAGCTTCGACACAGGGGGCGGTGGCTACACCTTC
TRBV7-3	once	TRBJ2-3	-	CASSLTADTQYF	TGTGCCAGCAGCTTAACGGCAGATACGCAGTATTTT
TRBV5-1	-	TRBJ2-5	-	CASSLVGSQETQYF	TGCGCCAGCAGCTTGGTAGGAAGCCAAGAGACCCAGTACTTC
TRBV10-3	-	TRBJ1-1	-	CAISEAGQAGTEAFF	TGTGCCATCAGTGAGGCGGGTCAGGCGGGCACTGAAGCTTTCTTT
TRBV1	-	TRBJ1-1	-	CTSSQADRQVHTEAFF	TGCACCAGCAGCCAAGCCGACCGACAGGTACACACTGAAGCTTTCTTT
TRBV6-5	-	TRBJ1-3	-	CASSRGSLSGNTIYF	TGTGCCAGCAGTAGGGGGTCTCTGTCTGGAAACACCATATATTTT
TRBV5-1	-	TRBJ1-6	TRBD1	CASSWTGNNSPLHF	TGCGCCAGCAGCTGGACAGGGAATAATTCACCCCTCCACTTT
TRBV6-5	-	TRBJ2-3	TRBD2	CASSPGLADNTQYF	TGTGCCAGCAGTCCCGGACTAGCGGATAATACGCAGTATTTT
TRBV28	once	TRBJ1-4	TRBD1	CASGTGRGREKLFF	TGTGCCAGCGGGACAGGCCGAGGTCGTGAAAAACTGTTTTTT
TRBV4-1	-	TRBJ2-3	-	CASSQGKGDTQYF	TGCGCCAGCAGCCAAGGGAAGGGAGATACGCAGTATTTT
TRBV9	-	TRBJ1-6	-	CASSVAPTATSNSPLHF	TGTGCCAGCAGCGTAGCCCCCACAGCGACTTCTAATTCACCCCTCCACTTT
TRBV19	-	TRBJ2-2	TRBD2	CASSIWSGTRGTGELFF	TGTGCCAGTAGTATCTGGAGTGGGACTAGGGGGACCGGGGAGCTGTTTTTT
TRBV6-5	-	TRBJ2-1	TRBD2	CASKSGGASYNEQFF	TGTGCCAGCAAAAGCGGGGGGGCCTCCTACAATGAGCAGTTCTTC
TRBV14	-	TRBJ1-1	-	CASSPRQDTEAFF	TGTGCCAGCAGCCCTCGACAGGACACTGAAGCTTTCTTT
TRBV27	-	TRBJ1-1	-	CASSFEPFGGAFF	TGTGCCAGCAGTTTCGAGCCCTTCGGTGGAGCTTTCTTT
TRBV7-9	-	TRBJ1-2	-	CASSPTGGAGYTF	TGTGCCAGCAGCCCTACGGGGGGCGCTGGCTACACCTTC
TRBV11-3	-	TRBJ2-1	-	CASGQTGSHNEQFF	TGTGCCAGCGGCCAAACCGGGTCCCACAATGAGCAGTTCTTC
TRBV30	-	TRBJ2-7	TRBD1	CAWSAKLGAGGEDEQYF	TGTGCCTGGAGTGCCAAACTCGGGGCAGGGGGCGAGGACGAGCAGTACTTC
TRBV2	-	TRBJ1-2	-	CASTLGLGYTF	TGTGCCAGCACCTTAGGCCTAGGCTACACCTTC
TRBV19	-	TRBJ2-5	TRBD1	CASSIPGTGAQETQYF	TGTGCCAGTAGTATCCCCGGGACAGGGGCCCAAGAGACCCAGTACTTC
TRBV30	-	TRBJ2-5	-	CAWSRSSRETQYF	TGTGCCTGGAGTAGGAGTTCTCGGGAGACCCAGTACTTC
TRBV10-3	-	TRBJ1-1	TRBD1	CAISPRGIYTEAFF	TGTGCCATCAGCCCCAGGGGGATATACACTGAAGCTTTCTTT
TRBV7-9	-	TRBJ1-1	-	CASSLGVGSTEAFF	TGTGCCAGCAGCTTGGGGGTTGGGAGCACTGAAGCTTTCTTT
TRBV7-3	-	TRBJ2-6	-	CASSLRGVRGSGANVLTF	TGTGCCAGCAGCTTACGGGGCGTAAGGGGTTCTGGGGCCAACGTCCTGACTTTC
TRBV28	-	TRBJ1-5	-	CASSAPDRSLQPQHF	TGTGCCAGCAGTGCCCCGGATCGGTCTTTGCAGCCCCAGCATTTT
TRBV5-1	few	TRBJ2-2	TRBD2	CASRRGGANTGELFF	TGCGCCAGCAGGCGCGGGGGGGCCAACACCGGGGAGCTGTTTTTT
TRBV19	-	TRBJ1-1	-	CASSIELRARTEAFF	TGTGCCAGTAGTATAGAATTGAGGGCGCGGACTGAAGCTTTCTTT
TRBV12-3/TRBV12-4	-	TRBJ2-7	-	CASRRGGSYEQYF	TGTGCCAGCAGACGAGGGGGAAGCTACGAGCAGTACTTC
TRBV10-3	-	TRBJ1-2	-	CAISESWGYGYTF	TGTGCCATCAGTGAGTCCTGGGGCTATGGCTACACCTTC
TRBV11-2	-	TRBJ2-1	-	CASSFGPPSRHSSYNEQFF	TGTGCCAGCAGCTTTGGGCCCCCCTCTAGACATAGCTCCTACAATGAGCAGTTCTTC
TRBV2	-	TRBJ2-4	-	CASSPEGGLQNIQYF	TGTGCCAGCAGCCCGGAGGGGGGCCTTCAAAACATTCAGTACTTC
TRBV18	-	TRBJ1-2	-	CASSPDPGSNYGYTF	TGTGCCAGCTCACCAGATCCAGGATCTAACTATGGCTACACCTTC
TRBV29-1	-	TRBJ1-3	-	CSARDIRNTIYF	TGCAGCGCCCGGGACATAAGAAACACCATATATTTT
TRBV11-3	-	TRBJ2-2	-	CASSLQNTNTGELFF	TGTGCCAGCAGCTTACAGAATACGAACACCGGGGAGCTGTTTTTT
TRBV6-5	-	TRBJ1-5	-	CASSYSAGNQPQHF	TGTGCCAGCAGTTACTCTGCGGGTAATCAGCCCCAGCATTTT
TRBV7-9	-	TRBJ2-5	-	CASTRASPETQYF	TGTGCCAGCACCAGGGCTAGCCCAGAGACCCAGTACTTC